This T cell receptor (beta chain) appears in the sequencing data of a study of human T cells and chemical hapten exposure. TCRdb reprocessed the RACE reads with MiXCR, giving one entry per CDR3 protein. The table has around 360,000 distinct CDR3 sequences, around 6% seen once. Time point noted: patch test 2, 6 weeks after DPC sensitization. Stated treatment: therapeutic diphenylcyclopropenone sensitization with weekly scalp DPC. Per germline, CDR1 SEHNR and CDR2 FQNEAQ (reference sequence). There are 12 residues in the CDR3. The ends were cut back, 5 bases at V and 6 bases at J, with 9 bases in the middle.

The TCR sequence derives from a woman in her late teens or twenties with alopecia areata. Some clones in this sample may be carry-over from other donors' samples. The specimen was whole blood, collected in connection with sensitization to the hapten diphenylcyclopropenone (DPC). The chain employs TRBV7-9 and TRBJ2-3, with unresolved D. CDR3 DNA sequence: TGTGCCAGCAGCCCCTACGGCGATACGCAGTATTTT. It translates to CASSPYGDTQYF.